This record looks at one T cell receptor (beta chain) sequence and its context. Its cognate antigen has yet to be identified. No base-level quality is on record; no much larger clone is a single base apart. The immunoSEQ Assay, a bias-controlled multiplex PCR, was used to amplify TCRbeta CDR3 regions from genomic DNA. As for how the authors treated the data: The number of nucleated cells in each sample was estimated by amplification of reference gene primers within the assay. To quantify the absolute abundance of each unique TCRbeta CDR3 rearrangement, sequence reads were collapsed and filtered. Productive Simpson clonality was computed per sample as the square root of Simpson's diversity index over productive rearrangements. Sourced from immuneACCESS, this table was stored by TCRdb with only in-frame sequences that have V and J called. A share of the clones is absent; for the studies checked, an unresolved V gene accounts for under half, and the remainder has no known explanation. D and trimming come from the DNA, and the V and J calls and clone size come from that table. This sample holds more than 45,000 clones; 80% to 90% were observed only once. The biggest ten clones account for just under 3% of the sample.

The collaborating institutions used their own protocols to collect whole blood in K2EDTA tubes. Collaborator samples were shipped for TCRbeta analysis as frozen whole blood, isolated PBMCs, or DNA extracted from either sample type. This sample stems from a study of blood T cell repertoires in COVID-19 (dated by TCRdb to the early 2020s). Broadly, across the study: Samples covering the acute and convalescent phases of COVID-19 were provided by collaborators in the United States, Italy and Spain. The material from the prospective study consisted of cDNA or gDNA derived from T cells, B-cell-depleted T cells, or PBMCs. Subjects who had been exposed to COVID-19, were actively infected with it, or had recovered from it provided the deeply sampled blood TCRbeta repertoires that made up the dataset. The repertoires were made available in a free public database intended to serve as a resource for research on the immune response to SARS-CoV-2. Samples came from the ongoing ImmuneRACE study (first 160 participants) plus 1,254 subjects from 6 global collaborators. Nearly every sample came with metadata listing a de-identified subject ID, COVID-19 status, age in years and sex. Where available, HLA class I and class II types were obtained from metadata supplied by the sample provider rather than from assay-based typing. Results and caveats for the whole study, not just this receptor: The amount of clinical and demographic metadata varied by source and participant and was provided uncurated.

Trimming takes 6 bases off V and 5 bases off J; junction bases not matched to a gene: 4. Counted from cysteine to phenylalanine, this CDR3 has 12 amino acids. The DNA shown is the 36-base CDR3, in frame from base 1. The germline V gene (reference sequence) yields GTSNPN for CDR1 and SVGIG for CDR2. The rearrangement joined TRBV30 to TRBJ2-7; 10 nucleotides in the junction match TRBD1. The TCR was taken from a woman older than 75 with acute or convalescent COVID-19. The specimen was peripheral blood. The CDR3 sequence is CACADRGHEQYF. The DNA reads as follows: TGTGCCTGCGCTGACAGGGGGCACGAGCAGTACTTC. This CDR3, with the reference TRBV30 and TRBJ2-7 proteins standing in past its ends, gives the full variable domain SQTIHQWPATLVQPVGSPLSLECTVEGTSNPNLYWYRQAAGRGLQLLFYSVGIGQISSEVPQNLSASRPQDRQFILSSKKLLLSDSGFYLCACADRGHEQYFGPGTRLTVT.